This T cell receptor beta chain is drawn from a study of regulatory T cells in long-lasting Graves disease. iRepertoire HTBI primers and Arm-PCR of CDR3 regions built TCR beta libraries. TCRdb processed the multiplex PCR reads anew with MiXCR; each CDR3 protein has one entry. The table has some 490,000 distinct CDR3 sequences, about 12% seen once. A remark on this clonotype: This may be a read error: a much more frequent sequence differs by one nucleotide.

Looked up from germline, CDR1 is DFQATT and CDR2 is SNEGSKA (reference sequence). The CDR3 has 12 residues. Time point described: newly diagnosed GD, antithyroid drugs for less than 3 months. RNA isolated from PBMCs was used to make the TCR library. A blood draw put around 9.3 milliliters of peripheral blood into EDTA tubes. This same sample was also part of a study on T cells in Graves' hyperthyroidism and ophthalmopathy. That source adds: These patients, aged 18 to 65, had recently diagnosed hyperthyroidism lasting under 2 months. TCR CDR3 underwent first-round RT-PCR with the HTBI primer set.

The V gene is TRBV20-1, the J gene TRBJ2-1; D is unresolved. The origin of this receptor is a young woman with Graves disease. Material: peripheral blood mononuclear cells (PBMCs), obtained at new diagnosis, from a patient treated with antithyroid drugs. CDR3 nucleotide sequence: TGCAGCGCGCCTGGGGTATACAATGAGCAGTGCTTC. It translates to CSAPGVYNEQCF.